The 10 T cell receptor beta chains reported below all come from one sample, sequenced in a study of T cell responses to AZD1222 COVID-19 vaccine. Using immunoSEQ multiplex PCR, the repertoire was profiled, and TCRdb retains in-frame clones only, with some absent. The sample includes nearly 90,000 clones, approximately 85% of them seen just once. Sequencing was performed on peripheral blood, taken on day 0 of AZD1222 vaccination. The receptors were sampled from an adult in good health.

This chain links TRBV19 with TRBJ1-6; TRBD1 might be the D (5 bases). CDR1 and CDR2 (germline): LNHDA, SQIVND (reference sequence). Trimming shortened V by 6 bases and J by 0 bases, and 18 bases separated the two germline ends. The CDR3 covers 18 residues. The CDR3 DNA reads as TGTGCCAGTAGCACCGGGACTCCGGAGACCTCCTATAATTCACCCCTCCACTTT. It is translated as CASSTGTPETSYNSPLHF.

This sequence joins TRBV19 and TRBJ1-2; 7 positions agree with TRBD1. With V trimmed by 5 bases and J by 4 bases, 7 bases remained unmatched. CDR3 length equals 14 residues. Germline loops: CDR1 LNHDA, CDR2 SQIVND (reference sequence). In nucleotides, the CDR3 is TGTGCCAGTAGTGACCCGGGACAGACCTATGGCTACACCTTC. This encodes CASSDPGQTYGYTF.

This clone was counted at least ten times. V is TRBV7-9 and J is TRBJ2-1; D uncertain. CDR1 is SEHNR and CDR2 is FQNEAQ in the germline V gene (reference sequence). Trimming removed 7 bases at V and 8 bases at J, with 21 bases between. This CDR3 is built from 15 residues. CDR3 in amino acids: CASTFRRPPRDEQFF. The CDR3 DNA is TGTGCCAGCACTTTTCGAAGGCCGCCTAGGGATGAGCAGTTCTTC. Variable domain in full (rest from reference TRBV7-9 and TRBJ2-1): DTGVSQNPRHKITKRGQNVTFRCDPISEHNRLYWYRQTLGQGPEFLTYFQNEAQLEKSRLLSDRFSAERPKGSFSTLEIQRTEQGDSAMYLCASTFRRPPRDEQFFGPGTRLTVL.

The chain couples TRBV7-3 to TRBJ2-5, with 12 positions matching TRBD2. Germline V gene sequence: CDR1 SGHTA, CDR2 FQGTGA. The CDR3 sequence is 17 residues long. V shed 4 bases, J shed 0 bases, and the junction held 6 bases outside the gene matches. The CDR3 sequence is CASSSGTSGWNQETQYF. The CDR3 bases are TGTGCCAGCAGCTCCGGGACTAGCGGGTGGAACCAAGAGACCCAGTACTTC. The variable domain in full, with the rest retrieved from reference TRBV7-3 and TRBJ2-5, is GAGVSQTPSNKVTEKGKYVELRCDPISGHTALYWYRQSLGQGPEFLIYFQGTGAADDSGLPNDRFFAVRPEGSVSTLKIQRTERGDSAVYLCASSSGTSGWNQETQYFGPGTRLLVL.

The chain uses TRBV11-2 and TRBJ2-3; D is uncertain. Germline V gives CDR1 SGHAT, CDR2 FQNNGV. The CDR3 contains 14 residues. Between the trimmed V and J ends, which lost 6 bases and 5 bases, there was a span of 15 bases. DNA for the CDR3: TGTGCCAGCAGAGCTAGTTCGGTCCGAGATACGCAGTATTTT. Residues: CASRASSVRDTQYF.

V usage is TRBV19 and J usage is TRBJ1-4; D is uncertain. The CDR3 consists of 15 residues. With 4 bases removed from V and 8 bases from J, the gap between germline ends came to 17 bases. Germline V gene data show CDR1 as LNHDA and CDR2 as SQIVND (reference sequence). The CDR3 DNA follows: TGTGCCAGTAGTACCCCCCGAGGAGGGAACGAAAAACTGTTTTTT. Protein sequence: CASSTPRGGNEKLFF.

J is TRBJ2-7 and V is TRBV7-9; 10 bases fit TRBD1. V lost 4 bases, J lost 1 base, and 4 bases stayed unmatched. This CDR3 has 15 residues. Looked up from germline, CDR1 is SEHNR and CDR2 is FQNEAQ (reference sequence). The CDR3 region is CASSSSGQGSYEQYF. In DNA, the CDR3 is TGTGCCAGCAGCTCATCGGGACAGGGGTCCTACGAGCAGTACTTC.

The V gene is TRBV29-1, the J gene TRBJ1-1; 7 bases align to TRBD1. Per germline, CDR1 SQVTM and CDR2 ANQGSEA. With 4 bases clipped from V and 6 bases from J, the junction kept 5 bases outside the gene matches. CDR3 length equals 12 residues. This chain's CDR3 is CSVVDRWSEAFF. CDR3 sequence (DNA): TGCAGCGTTGTGGACAGGTGGTCTGAAGCTTTCTTT.

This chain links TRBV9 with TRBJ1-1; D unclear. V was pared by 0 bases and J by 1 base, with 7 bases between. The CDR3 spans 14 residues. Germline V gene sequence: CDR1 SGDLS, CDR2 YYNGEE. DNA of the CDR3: TGTGCCAGCAGCGTAGCTGCGGGGAACACTGAAGCTTTCTTT. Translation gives CASSVAAGNTEAFF.

CDR3 nucleotides: TGTGCCAGCAGCCAAGATCGGCGCACAGATACGCAGTATTTT. Encoded protein: CASSQDRRTDTQYF. The J gene is TRBJ2-3, the V gene TRBV3-1 (or the pseudogene TRBV3-2); D uncertain. The V end lost 0 bases, the J end lost 1 base, and 5 bases lay between the germline ends. The CDR3 has 14 residues. Germline CDR1 reads LGHDT; CDR2 reads YNNKEL (reference sequence).